The clone carrying this TCR beta chain was detected only once. Some clones are missing from TCRdb's copy, which holds only in-frame ones; the method was immunoSEQ multiplex PCR. The data show some 300,000 clones, with nearly 90% seen just once and roughly a tenth held by the top ten. This entry comes from a study of blood T cell repertoires in COVID-19. V lost 4 bases, J lost 0 bases, and 11 bases lay in between. The CDR3 has 15 amino acids. Germline lookup yields CDR1 SGHTS and CDR2 YDEGEE. This chain uses TRBV5-8 with TRBJ1-5, with D unclear. This sequence was found in a woman between 25 and 40 years old who had recovered from COVID-19. Specimen: PBMCs or T cells enriched from blood (not recorded which). CDR3 in amino acids: CASSQRTYSNQPQHF. The CDR3 DNA reads TGTGCCAGCAGCCAACGGACTTATAGCAATCAGCCCCAGCATTTT.